Below, 14 T cell receptor beta chains from the same sample are listed, as sequenced in a study of shared clonotypes between healthy human individuals. The assay was immunoSEQ multiplex PCR, and TCRdb's table has in-frame clones only and misses some. The table records some 1.4 million clones, around 97% of them present only once. Material: naive CD4+ T cells sorted from blood. Subset of the sample: CD45RA+ positively selected. The receptors stem from a man aged 25-45 years in good health.

This clone is a singleton in its sample. The chain recombines TRBV5-4 with TRBJ1-2; maybe TRBD1 (6 bases). Germline V gene sequence: CDR1 SGHNT, CDR2 YYREEE (reference sequence). The V and J ends lost 6 bases and 2 bases respectively, with 23 bases between them. This CDR3 comprises 17 residues. The CDR3 protein is CASTGVTPPPSNYGYTF. In DNA form, the CDR3 reads TGTGCCAGCACAGGGGTCACACCCCCCCCCTCCAACTATGGCTACACCTTC.

The V gene is TRBV11-2, the J gene TRBJ2-1; 8 bases match TRBD2. V shed 3 bases and J 0 bases; nucleotides not matched to a gene: 10. Per the germline V gene, CDR1 is SGHAT and CDR2 is FQNNGV. The CDR3 is 18 residues long. The CDR3 sequence is CASSFTSSGLSSYNEQFF. As DNA, the CDR3 is TGTGCCAGCAGCTTCACCTCTAGCGGGCTCAGCTCCTACAATGAGCAGTTCTTC. The full variable domain, completed using reference TRBV11-2 and TRBJ2-1, is EAGVAQSPRYKIIEKRQSVAFWCNPISGHATLYWYQQILGQGPKLLIQFQNNGVVDDSQLPKDRFSAERLKGVDSTLKIQPAKLEDSAVYLCASSFTSSGLSSYNEQFFGPGTRLTVL.

Turning to this clone: At one boundary the junction diverges from the germline segment, which might be a read error. V and J are TRBV7-7 and TRBJ2-1; 8 bases agree with TRBD1. Germline loops: CDR1 SSHAT, CDR2 FNYEAQ (reference sequence). This CDR3 region has 14 residues. DNA of the CDR3: TGTGCTAGCAGCCCCTCACCGGGGACAGGAGAGCAGTTCTTC. It encodes CASSPSPGTGEQFF.

The rearrangement uses TRBV5-6 and TRBJ1-1; no firm D call. Germline V gene data show CDR1 as SGHDT and CDR2 as YYEEEE. V lost 2 bases and J lost 6, with 14 bases in between. This CDR3 comprises 14 residues. The CDR3 reads CASSLSEVFPEAFF. The CDR3 DNA is TGTGCCAGCAGCTTATCAGAAGTTTTCCCTGAAGCTTTCTTT.

The CDR3 nucleotides are TGCGCCAGCAGCTTGTTTGGGACAGGGGGCTCTGGGGCCAACGTCCTGACTTTC. The encoded protein is CASSLFGTGGSGANVLTF. The rearrangement uses TRBV5-1 and TRBJ2-6; 11 bases match TRBD1. Per the germline V gene, CDR1 is SGHRS and CDR2 is YFSETQ. The trim removed 1 base at V and 0 bases at J, leaving 3 bases unmatched. CDR3 length equals 18 residues.

The sample holds one count of this clone. One junction end disagrees with the germline gene, perhaps due to a read error. The chain recombines TRBV14 with TRBJ2-3; 14 nucleotides line up with TRBD2. Germline CDR1 reads SGHDN; CDR2 reads FVKESK. This CDR3 comprises 16 residues. In nucleotides, the CDR3 is TGTACCAGCAGCCGGACTAGCGGGGGGAGCACAGATACGCAGTATTTT. Protein product: CTSSRTSGGSTDTQYF.

The J gene is TRBJ2-1, the V gene TRBV27, with TRBD2 matching 11 bases. Germline V CDR1 and CDR2: MNHEY, SMNVEV (reference sequence). This CDR3 has 17 amino acids. The J segment lost 4 bases and the V segment lost 3 bases, leaving 8 bases of the junction unmatched. CDR3 loop: CASSFFGLAGKYNEQFF. As DNA, the CDR3 is TGTGCCAGCAGTTTCTTCGGACTAGCGGGCAAGTACAATGAGCAGTTCTTC.

The rearrangement joins TRBV2 to TRBJ2-1, with 7 positions matching TRBD2. The CDR3 extends over 15 amino acids. CDR1 SNHLY and CDR2 FYNNEI come from the germline V gene. Losses at the gene ends were 8 bases for V and 7 bases for J; bases not matched to a gene: 14. The CDR3 spells CASHAGGGPLNEQFF. The CDR3 bases are TGTGCCAGCCACGCCGGGGGAGGGCCGTTGAATGAGCAGTTCTTC.

The chain uses TRBV7-2 and TRBJ2-2; 8 bases line up with TRBD1. The J segment lost 3 bases and the V segment lost 6 bases, leaving 6 bases of the junction unmatched. Germline V gives CDR1 SGHTA, CDR2 FQGNSA. This CDR3 spans 15 amino acids. CDR3 in DNA: TGTGCCAGCAGAAAACAGGGGGTGTACACCGGGGAGCTGTTTTTT. Its protein is CASRKQGVYTGELFF.

The chain recombines TRBV4-2 with TRBJ2-1, with 9 bases aligning to TRBD2. The CDR3 is 14 amino acids. Germline CDR1 LGHNA, CDR2 YNFKEQ. J lost 6 bases, V lost 3 bases, and 3 bases had no gene match. The CDR3 loop is CASSQRGLANEQFF. The CDR3 DNA reads as TGTGCCAGCAGCCAGAGGGGACTAGCCAATGAGCAGTTCTTC.

The rearrangement links TRBV28 to TRBJ2-4; D perhaps matches TRBD2 (6 bases). The CDR3 sequence is 15 residues long. Germline lookup yields CDR1 MDHEN and CDR2 SYDVKM. The V gene lost 7 bases and the J gene lost 0 bases, with 13 bases spanning the gap. The CDR3 sequence is CASKKSGVAKNIQYF. For the CDR3, the DNA is TGTGCCAGCAAAAAATCGGGGGTAGCCAAAAACATTCAGTACTTC.

V gene TRBV7-2 combines with J gene TRBJ2-1; D might be TRBD2 (5 bases). The V end was cut by 5 bases, the J end by 8 bases, with 13 bases between. The CDR3 is 13 residues long. Germline loops: CDR1 SGHTA, CDR2 FQGNSA. CDR3 DNA: TGTGCCAGCAGCCGCGGGCGCGCCGATGAGCAGTTCTTC. It encodes CASSRGRADEQFF.

V is TRBV29-1 and J is TRBJ2-7, with a tentative D call TRBD2 (6 bases). Germline CDR1 reads SQVTM; CDR2 reads ANQGSEA. The ends were cut back, 6 bases at V and 0 bases at J, with 12 bases in the middle. CDR3 length: 13 amino acids. CDR3 sequence reads: CSVRRAASYEQYF. For the CDR3, the DNA is TGCAGCGTGAGGAGGGCGGCCTCCTACGAGCAGTACTTC.

CDR3: CSVANSWTTGELFF. DNA of the CDR3: TGCAGCGTTGCAAACAGCTGGACCACCGGGGAGCTGTTTTTT. This sequence joins TRBV29-1 and TRBJ2-2; no clear D. Trimming pared 4 bases from V and 4 bases from J, leaving 13 bases between. The CDR3 consists of 14 residues. Germline V CDR1 and CDR2: SQVTM, ANQGSEA.